This T cell receptor (beta chain) was profiled in a study of blood T cell repertoires in COVID-19. V was shortened by 6 bases and J by 0 bases, with 12 bases between the two germline ends. The CDR3 is 16 residues long. Germline V lookup: CDR1 SGHAT, CDR2 FQNNGV. The table came from immunoSEQ multiplex PCR; TCRdb's copy has only in-frame clones and leaves some out. The sample lists fewer than 600,000 clones, 80% to 90% occurring once. The chain uses TRBV11-2 and TRBJ2-6; possible D gene TRBD1, 6 bases. Sequenced sample: peripheral blood. The clonotype comes from a man between 18 and 29 years old with COVID-19, enrolled during active disease. CDR3 sequence: CASRTTGSSGANVLTF. The DNA of the CDR3 is TGTGCCAGCAGAACTACAGGGAGCTCTGGGGCCAACGTCCTGACTTTC.